A single sample gave rise to the 9 T cell receptor beta chains below, sequenced in a study of cytomegalovirus exposure and HLA in healthy donors. With 60 Vbeta and 13 Jbeta primers, the PCR was carried out. Sequencing was performed with immunoSEQ multiplex PCR; in TCRdb, only in-frame clones are kept and a portion is missing. Here the sample spans about 140,000 clones, over 75% being singletons. Sequences were obtained from PBMCs. These receptors originate from a female donor in good health and CMV-seronegative.

The count of this clone is one. The chain uses TRBV10-1 and TRBJ1-3; D is uncertain. Between the trimmed V and J ends, which lost 5 bases and 2 bases, there was a span of 7 bases. Germline V lookup: CDR1 WNHNN, CDR2 SYGVQD (reference sequence). This CDR3 spans 13 amino acids. CDR3 residues: CASSSQAGNTIYF. The CDR3 DNA reads TGCGCCAGCAGTTCTCAGGCTGGAAACACCATATATTTT.

The CDR3 sequence is CASSQSLGGSYEQYF. CDR3 nucleotide sequence: TGTGCCAGCAGCCAAAGCCTAGGGGGCTCCTACGAGCAGTACTTC. This sequence joins TRBV5-4 and TRBJ2-7; D perhaps matches TRBD1 (6 bases). Trimming took 4 bases from V and 0 from J, leaving 14 bases between them. The germline V gene encodes CDR1 SGHNT and CDR2 YYREEE (reference sequence). This CDR3 is 15 amino acids long.

This chain uses TRBV5-6 with TRBJ2-3; 12 nucleotides align to TRBD2. This CDR3 is 16 amino acids long. Looked up from germline, CDR1 is SGHDT and CDR2 is YYEEEE. J gave up 6 bases and V 2 bases, and 7 bases lay outside the gene matches. The chain's CDR3 is CASSFPLAGGGDTQYF. CDR3 coding DNA: TGTGCCAGCAGCTTCCCACTAGCGGGAGGCGGTGATACGCAGTATTTT.

The CDR3 here is CASRQNTEAFF. CDR3 in DNA: TGTGCCAGTAGACAGAACACTGAAGCTTTCTTT. The V and J genes are TRBV19 and TRBJ1-1; D remains unclear. V lost 6 bases, J lost 1 base, and 3 bases lay in between. CDR3 length equals 11 residues. Germline CDR1 reads LNHDA; CDR2 reads SQIVND (reference sequence).

This clone was recorded once. The chain couples TRBV18 to TRBJ2-2; 8 bases map to TRBD1. With V trimmed by 6 bases and J by 1 base, 7 bases remained unmatched. CDR1 and CDR2 from the germline V gene are KGHSH and LQKENI. CDR3 size: 16 residues. In nucleotides, the CDR3 is TGTGCCAGCTCCCGCGGACAGGGTATGAACACCGGGGAGCTGTTTTTT. This sequence encodes CASSRGQGMNTGELFF.

The rearrangement uses TRBV29-1 and TRBJ1-4; a weak D match, TRBD1 (6 bases). Trimming shortened V by 4 bases and J by 4 bases, and 10 bases separated the two germline ends. The CDR3 consists of 13 residues. Germline V gives CDR1 SQVTM, CDR2 ANQGSEA. The CDR3 is CSVVGQYNEKLFF. CDR3 sequence (DNA): TGCAGCGTTGTTGGACAGTATAATGAAAAACTGTTTTTT.

The chain is built from TRBV9 and TRBJ1-1, with D unresolved. Trimming left V 0 bases short and J 0 bases short, with 15 bases between. This CDR3 has 17 amino acids. CDR1 and CDR2 from the germline V gene are SGDLS and YYNGEE. CDR3 sequence: CASSVGGGSEMNTEAFF. As DNA, the CDR3 is TGTGCCAGCAGCGTAGGGGGAGGTTCAGAAATGAACACTGAAGCTTTCTTT.

A note on this clone: At one of its ends the junction is not consistent with the germline gene, which may arise from a read error. The chain uses TRBV27 and TRBJ2-3; TRBD1 matches 9 bases. Germline V CDR1 and CDR2: MNHEY, SMNVEV (reference sequence). This CDR3 comprises 15 residues. The CDR3 protein is CASSVSGTGLDTQYF. The CDR3 region has the DNA TGTGCCAGCAGTGTATCCGGGACAGGGTTGGATACGCAGTATTTT.

V usage is TRBV19 and J usage is TRBJ2-7, with a tentative D call TRBD1 (7 bases). This CDR3 is built from 14 residues. The germline V and J ends were trimmed by 4 bases and 4 bases, with 14 bases remaining between them. Germline V gene data show CDR1 as LNHDA and CDR2 as SQIVND (reference sequence). This CDR3 is CASSTKQGRYEQYF. Written as DNA, the CDR3 is TGTGCCAGTAGTACAAAACAGGGGAGGTACGAGCAGTACTTC.